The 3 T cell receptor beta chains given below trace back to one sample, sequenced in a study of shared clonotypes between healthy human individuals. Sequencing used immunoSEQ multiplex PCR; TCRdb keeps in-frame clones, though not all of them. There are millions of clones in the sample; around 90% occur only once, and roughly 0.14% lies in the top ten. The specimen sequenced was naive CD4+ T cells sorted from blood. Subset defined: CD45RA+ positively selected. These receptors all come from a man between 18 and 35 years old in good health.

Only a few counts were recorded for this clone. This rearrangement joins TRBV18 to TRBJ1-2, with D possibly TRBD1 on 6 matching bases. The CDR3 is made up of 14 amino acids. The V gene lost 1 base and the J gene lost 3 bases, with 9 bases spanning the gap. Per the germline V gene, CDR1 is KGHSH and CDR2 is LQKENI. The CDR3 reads CASSPRPGDYGYTF. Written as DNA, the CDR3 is TGTGCCAGCTCACCACGTCCAGGGGACTATGGCTACACCTTC.

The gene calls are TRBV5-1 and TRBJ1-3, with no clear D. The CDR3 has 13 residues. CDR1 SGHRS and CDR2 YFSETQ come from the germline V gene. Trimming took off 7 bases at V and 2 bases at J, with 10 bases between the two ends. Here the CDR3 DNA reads TGCGCCAGCTCGGTAGGTCCTGGAAACACCATATATTTT. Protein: CASSVGPGNTIYF. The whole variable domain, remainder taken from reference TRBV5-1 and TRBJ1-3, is KAGVTQTPRYLIKTRGQQVTLSCSPISGHRSVSWYQQTPGQGLQFLFEYFSETQRNKGNFPGRFSGRQFSNSRSEMNVSTLELGDSALYLCASSVGPGNTIYFGEGSWLTVV.

CDR3 protein: CASRRTGKGSTQYF. CDR3 coding DNA: TGTGCCAGCAGGAGGACAGGCAAAGGTTCTACGCAGTATTTT. V is TRBV6-1 and J is TRBJ2-3; 7 bases are shared with TRBD1. Germline assignment: CDR1 MNHNS and CDR2 SASEGT. The V and J ends lost 6 bases and 8 bases, in that order; junction bases with no gene match: 11. CDR3 length: 14 residues.